The T cell receptor beta chain described here comes from a study of blood T cell repertoires in COVID-19. As for the study in general: Spain, Italy and the United States supplied samples that represented acute and convalescent COVID-19. PBMCs, B-cell-depleted T cells, or T cells provided the cDNA or gDNA that made up the material.

Authors' methods: Reference gene primer amplification gave estimated nucleated cell counts. Repertoires were generated with immunoSEQ multiplex PCR, while TCRdb's copy carries only in-frame clones and drops some. V and J calls plus clone size are reproduced from that table; the DNA served to infer D and trimming. This table has nearly 350,000 clones, about 90% appearing once. The source is a woman aged 18-30 years who had recovered from COVID-19. Sequencing was performed on peripheral blood.

CDR3 DNA sequence: TGTGCCAGCAGTTCCCAGGGTTCGCGGGAGCTGTTTTTT. It translates to CASSSQGSRELFF. The chain links TRBV12-3 or TRBV12-4 to TRBJ2-2; possible D gene TRBD1, 5 bases. The CDR3 consists of 13 residues. The ends were cut back, 4 bases at V and 9 bases at J, with 12 bases in the middle.